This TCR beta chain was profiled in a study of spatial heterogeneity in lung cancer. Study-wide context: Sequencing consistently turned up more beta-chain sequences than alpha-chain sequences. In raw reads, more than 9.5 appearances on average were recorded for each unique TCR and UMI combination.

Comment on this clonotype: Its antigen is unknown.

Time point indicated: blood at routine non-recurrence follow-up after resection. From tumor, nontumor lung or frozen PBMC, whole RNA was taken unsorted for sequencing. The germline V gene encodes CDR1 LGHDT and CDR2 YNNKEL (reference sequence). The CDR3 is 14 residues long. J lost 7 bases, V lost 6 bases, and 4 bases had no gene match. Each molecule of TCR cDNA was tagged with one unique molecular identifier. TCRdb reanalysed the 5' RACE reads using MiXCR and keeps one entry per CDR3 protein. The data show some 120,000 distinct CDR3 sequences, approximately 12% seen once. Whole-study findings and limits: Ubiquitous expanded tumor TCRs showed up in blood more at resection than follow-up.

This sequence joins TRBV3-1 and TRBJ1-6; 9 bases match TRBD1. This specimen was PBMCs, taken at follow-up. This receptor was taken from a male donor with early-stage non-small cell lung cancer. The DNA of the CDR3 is TGTGCCAGCAGATTGGGACAGGGCAATTCACCCCTCCACTTT. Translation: CASRLGQGNSPLHF.